This TCR beta chain derives from a study of CDR3 diversity in severe acne. To note about this clonotype: This may stem from a read error, because a much larger clone lies one nucleotide away.

Germline lookup yields CDR1 SQVTM and CDR2 ANQGSEA. The trim removed 0 bases at V and 12 bases at J, leaving 8 bases unmatched. The CDR3 runs 14 residues. TCRdb reprocessed the PCR reads via MiXCR and lists one record per CDR3 protein. The data show roughly 100,000 distinct CDR3 sequences, with roughly 51% seen just once and 9.5% to 15% held by the top ten. The chain uses TRBV29-1 and TRBJ2-1, with 10 nucleotides matching TRBD1. This TCR came from a male donor with acne. The sample taken for sequencing was blood. CDR3 coding DNA: TGCAGCGTTGAAGATGGACAGGGGGACGGTGGGCAGTTCTTC. Residues: CSVEDGQGDGGQFF.